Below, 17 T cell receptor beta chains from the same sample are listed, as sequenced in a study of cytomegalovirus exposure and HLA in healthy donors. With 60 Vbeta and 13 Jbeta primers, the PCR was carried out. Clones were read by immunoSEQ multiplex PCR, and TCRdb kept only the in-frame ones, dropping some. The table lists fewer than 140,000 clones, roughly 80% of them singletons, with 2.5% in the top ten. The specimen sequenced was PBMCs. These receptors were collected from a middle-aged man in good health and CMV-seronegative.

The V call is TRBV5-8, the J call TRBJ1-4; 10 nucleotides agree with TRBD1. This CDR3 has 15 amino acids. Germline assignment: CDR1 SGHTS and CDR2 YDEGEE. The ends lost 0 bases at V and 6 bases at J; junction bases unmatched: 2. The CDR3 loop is CASSLGGTGDEKLFF. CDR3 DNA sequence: TGTGCCAGCAGCTTGGGTGGGACAGGGGATGAAAAACTGTTTTTT.

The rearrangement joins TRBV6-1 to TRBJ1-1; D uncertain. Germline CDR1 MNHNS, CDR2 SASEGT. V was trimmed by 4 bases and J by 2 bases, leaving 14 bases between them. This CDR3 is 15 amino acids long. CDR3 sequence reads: CASSVWGRGNTEAFF. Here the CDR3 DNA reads TGTGCCAGCAGTGTTTGGGGTCGGGGTAACACTGAAGCTTTCTTT.

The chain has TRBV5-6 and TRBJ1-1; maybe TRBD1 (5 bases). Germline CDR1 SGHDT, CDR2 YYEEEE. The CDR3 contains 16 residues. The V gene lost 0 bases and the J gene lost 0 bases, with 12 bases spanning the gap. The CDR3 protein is CASSLDRYAMNTEAFF. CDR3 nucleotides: TGTGCCAGCAGCTTGGACAGGTACGCTATGAACACTGAAGCTTTCTTT.

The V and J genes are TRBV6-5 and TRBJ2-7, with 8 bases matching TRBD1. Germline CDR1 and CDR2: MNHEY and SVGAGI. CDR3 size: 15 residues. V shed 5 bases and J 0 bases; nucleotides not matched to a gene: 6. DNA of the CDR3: TGTGCCAGCAGTCGTTCGGGACAGGTCTCCTACGAGCAGTACTTC. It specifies CASSRSGQVSYEQYF.

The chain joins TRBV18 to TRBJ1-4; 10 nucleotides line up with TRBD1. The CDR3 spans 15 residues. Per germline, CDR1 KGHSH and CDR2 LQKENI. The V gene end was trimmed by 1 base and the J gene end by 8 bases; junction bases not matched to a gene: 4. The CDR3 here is CASSPQDRGREKLFF. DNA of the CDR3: TGTGCCAGCTCACCACAAGACAGGGGGCGAGAAAAACTGTTTTTT.

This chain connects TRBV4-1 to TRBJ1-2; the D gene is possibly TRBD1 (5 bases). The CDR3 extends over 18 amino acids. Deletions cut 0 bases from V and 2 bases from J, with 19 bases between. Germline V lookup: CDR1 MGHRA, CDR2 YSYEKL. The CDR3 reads CASSQESLGGGDNYGYTF. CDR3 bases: TGCGCCAGCAGCCAAGAGTCCCTCGGAGGCGGGGACAACTATGGCTACACCTTC.

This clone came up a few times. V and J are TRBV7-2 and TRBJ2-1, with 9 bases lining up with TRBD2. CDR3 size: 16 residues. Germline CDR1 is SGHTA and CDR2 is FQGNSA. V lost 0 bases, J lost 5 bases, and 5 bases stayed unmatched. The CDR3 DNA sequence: TGTGCCAGCAGCTTAGCCGGGCGGGGGGGCCACAATGAGCAGTTCTTC. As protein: CASSLAGRGGHNEQFF.

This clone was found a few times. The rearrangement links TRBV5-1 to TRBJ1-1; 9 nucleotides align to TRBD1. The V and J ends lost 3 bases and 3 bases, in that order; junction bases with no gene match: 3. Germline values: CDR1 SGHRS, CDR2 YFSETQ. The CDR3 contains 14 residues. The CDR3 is CASSSTGGYTEAFF. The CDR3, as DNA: TGCGCCAGCAGCTCCACAGGGGGCTACACTGAAGCTTTCTTT.

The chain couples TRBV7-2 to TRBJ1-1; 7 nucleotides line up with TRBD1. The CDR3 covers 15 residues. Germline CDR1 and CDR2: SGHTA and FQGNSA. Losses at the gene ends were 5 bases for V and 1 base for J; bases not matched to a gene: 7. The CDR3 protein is CASSPRTGTNTEAFF. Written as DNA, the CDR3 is TGTGCCAGCAGCCCAAGGACAGGCACGAACACTGAAGCTTTCTTT.

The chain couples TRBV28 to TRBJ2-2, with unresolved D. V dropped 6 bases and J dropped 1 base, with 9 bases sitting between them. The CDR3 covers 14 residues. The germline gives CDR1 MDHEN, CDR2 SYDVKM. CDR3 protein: CASRTSGNTGELFF. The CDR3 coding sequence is TGTGCCAGCAGGACCTCGGGGAACACCGGGGAGCTGTTTTTT. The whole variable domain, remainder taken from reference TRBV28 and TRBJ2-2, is DVKVTQSSRYLVKRTGEKVFLECVQDMDHENMFWYRQDPGLGLRLIYFSYDVKMKEKGDIPEGYSVSREKKERFSLILESASTNQTSMYLCASRTSGNTGELFFGEGSRLTVL.

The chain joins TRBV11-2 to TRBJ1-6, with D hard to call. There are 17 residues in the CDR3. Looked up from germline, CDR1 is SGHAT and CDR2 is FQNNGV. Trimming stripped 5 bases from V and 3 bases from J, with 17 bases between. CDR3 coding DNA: TGTGCCAGCAGCCCATTACCTCCCGGGTTCTATAATTCACCCCTCCACTTT. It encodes CASSPLPPGFYNSPLHF. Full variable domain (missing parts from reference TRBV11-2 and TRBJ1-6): EAGVAQSPRYKIIEKRQSVAFWCNPISGHATLYWYQQILGQGPKLLIQFQNNGVVDDSQLPKDRFSAERLKGVDSTLKIQPAKLEDSAVYLCASSPLPPGFYNSPLHFGNGTRLTVT.

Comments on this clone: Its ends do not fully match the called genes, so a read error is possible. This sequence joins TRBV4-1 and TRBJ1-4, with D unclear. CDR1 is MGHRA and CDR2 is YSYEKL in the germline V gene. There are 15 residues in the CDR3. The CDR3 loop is CASSEEPGPRSGLFF. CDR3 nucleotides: TGCGCCAGCAGCGAAGAACCGGGTCCGCGGTCCGGACTGTTTTTT.

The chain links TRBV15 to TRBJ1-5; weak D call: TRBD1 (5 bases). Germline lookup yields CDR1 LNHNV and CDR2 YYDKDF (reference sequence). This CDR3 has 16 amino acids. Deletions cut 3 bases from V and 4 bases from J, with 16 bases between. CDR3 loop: CATSRARARVNQPQHF. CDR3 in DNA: TGTGCCACCAGCAGGGCCCGGGCCAGGGTGAATCAGCCCCAGCATTTT.

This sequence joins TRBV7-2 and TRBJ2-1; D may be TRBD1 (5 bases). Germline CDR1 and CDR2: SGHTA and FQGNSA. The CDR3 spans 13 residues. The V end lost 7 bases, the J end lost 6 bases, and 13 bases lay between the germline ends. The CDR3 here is CASTSAGPNEQFF. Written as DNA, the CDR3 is TGTGCCAGCACGTCAGCAGGGCCCAATGAGCAGTTCTTC.

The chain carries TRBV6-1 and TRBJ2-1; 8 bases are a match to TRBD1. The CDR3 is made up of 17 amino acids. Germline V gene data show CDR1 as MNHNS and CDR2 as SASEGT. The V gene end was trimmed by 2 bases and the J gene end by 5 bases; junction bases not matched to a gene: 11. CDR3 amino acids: CASSESLLQGVHNEQFF. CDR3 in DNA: TGTGCCAGCAGTGAATCTCTATTACAGGGGGTCCACAATGAGCAGTTCTTC.

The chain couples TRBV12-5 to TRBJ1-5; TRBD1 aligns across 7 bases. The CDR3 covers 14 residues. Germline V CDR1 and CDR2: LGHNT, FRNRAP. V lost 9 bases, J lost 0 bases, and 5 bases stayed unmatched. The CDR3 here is CASWDSNSNQPQHF. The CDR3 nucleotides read TGTGCTAGCTGGGACAGTAATAGCAATCAGCCCCAGCATTTT.

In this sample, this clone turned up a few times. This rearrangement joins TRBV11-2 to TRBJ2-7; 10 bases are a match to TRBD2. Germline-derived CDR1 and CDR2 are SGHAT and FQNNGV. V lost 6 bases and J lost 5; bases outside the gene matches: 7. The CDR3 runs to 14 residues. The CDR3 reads CASRSSGGSHEQYF. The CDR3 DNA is TGTGCCAGCAGGAGTAGCGGGGGGAGCCACGAGCAGTACTTC.